The 14 T cell receptor beta chains listed next were all sequenced from one sample in a study of lymphopenia after photon versus proton radiotherapy. The protocol was immunoSEQ multiplex PCR, while the TCRdb copy is restricted to in-frame clones and leaves out a portion. Of 150,000 to 200,000 clones in the sample, about 88% were seen once. Sequenced material: peripheral blood, taken from a patient treated with photon-based radiotherapy. The receptors were sampled from a man in his forties or fifties with gastric cancer.

V usage is TRBV27 and J usage is TRBJ2-1; 7 bases map to TRBD2. J gave up 4 bases and V 6 bases, and 12 bases lay outside the gene matches. The CDR3 consists of 16 residues. Germline CDR1 and CDR2: MNHEY and SMNVEV (reference sequence). The CDR3 DNA reads TGTGCCAGCAGGCCCCGGGGGGAAGGTTCTTACAATGAGCAGTTCTTC. This encodes CASRPRGEGSYNEQFF.

The DNA of the CDR3 is TGTGCCAGCAGCTGGGACGGAAACACCGGGGAGCTGTTTTTT. This translates into CASSWDGNTGELFF. J is TRBJ2-2 and V is TRBV7-9, with D perhaps assigned TRBD1 or TRBD2 (5 bases each). CDR1 and CDR2 (germline): SEHNR, FQNEAQ (reference sequence). Trimming removed 4 bases at V and 2 bases at J, with 8 bases between. This CDR3 has 14 residues.

This chain connects TRBV7-9 to TRBJ1-1; a weak D match, TRBD1 (5 bases). The CDR3 has 14 amino acids. Germline V gives CDR1 SEHNR, CDR2 FQNEAQ (reference sequence). V lost 4 bases, J lost 11 bases, and 20 bases lay in between. CDR3: CASSSTKGQGKAFF. CDR3 DNA sequence: TGTGCCAGCAGCTCCACAAAGGGCCAGGGTAAGGCTTTCTTT.

The genes are TRBV19 and TRBJ2-3, with D tentatively TRBD2 (5 bases). This CDR3 is built from 15 residues. Trimming pared 1 base from V and 2 bases from J, leaving 10 bases between. Germline V CDR1 and CDR2: LNHDA, SQIVND (reference sequence). CDR3 sequence: CASSIGGRFTDTQYF. DNA for the CDR3: TGTGCCAGTAGTATAGGCGGGCGGTTCACAGATACGCAGTATTTT.

The V gene is TRBV18, the J gene TRBJ1-1; possible D gene TRBD1, 6 bases. V lost 3 bases, J lost 0 bases, and 14 bases lay in between. The CDR3 contains 16 residues. The germline V gene encodes CDR1 KGHSH and CDR2 LQKENI. The CDR3 is CASSPPLDSVNTEAFF. The CDR3 DNA sequence: TGTGCCAGCTCACCCCCCTTGGACAGCGTGAACACTGAAGCTTTCTTT.

V is TRBV5-4 and J is TRBJ2-3; no clear D gene. The CDR3 length is 13 residues. Looked up from germline, CDR1 is SGHNT and CDR2 is YYREEE (reference sequence). V was clipped by 5 bases and J by 0 bases, with 7 bases between them. In nucleotides, the CDR3 is TGTGCCAGCAGGCCCCAAAGCACAGATACGCAGTATTTT. It translates to CASRPQSTDTQYF.

The chain employs TRBV5-8 and TRBJ2-3; 11 nucleotides align to TRBD2. J gave up 6 bases and V 4 bases, and 10 bases lay outside the gene matches. The CDR3 length is 16 residues. CDR1 is SGHTS and CDR2 is YDEGEE in the germline V gene. The CDR3: CASSRSPASGRDTQYF. For the CDR3, the DNA is TGTGCCAGCAGCCGCTCCCCGGCTAGCGGGAGGGATACGCAGTATTTT.

The chain employs TRBV28 and TRBJ2-6; D is possibly TRBD1 or TRBD2 (8 bases each). With 4 bases removed from V and 0 bases from J, the gap between germline ends came to 22 bases. This CDR3 spans 20 amino acids. Germline assignment: CDR1 MDHEN and CDR2 SYDVKM. The CDR3 loop is CASSSPGGTGLSSGANVLTF. The CDR3 bases are TGTGCCAGCAGTTCCCCGGGGGGGACAGGCCTCAGCTCTGGGGCCAACGTCCTGACTTTC.

The chain has TRBV21-1 and TRBJ2-1. TRBV21-1 is a recognized pseudogene. The CDR3 length is 15 residues. For the CDR3, the DNA is TGTGCCAGCAGCAAAGAGCCCGGTAGTGGGAATGAGCAGTTCTTC. Protein product: CASSKEPGSGNEQFF.

The CDR3 here is CASTLGAALGEQFF. The CDR3 DNA is TGTGCCAGCACCCTAGGAGCAGCCTTGGGGGAGCAGTTCTTC. The J gene is TRBJ2-1, the V gene TRBV28; D remains ambiguous. CDR3 length equals 14 residues. Germline CDR1 and CDR2: MDHEN and SYDVKM. Trimming took off 7 bases at V and 10 bases at J, with 20 bases between the two ends.

V usage is TRBV6-5 and J usage is TRBJ2-7; D uncertain. The V gene lost 6 bases and the J gene lost 2 bases, with 14 bases spanning the gap. The CDR3 is 14 residues long. From germline, CDR1 is MNHEY and CDR2 SVGAGI. CDR3 loop: CASSLFPGTYEQYF. CDR3 nucleotides: TGTGCCAGCAGCCTTTTCCCGGGCACCTACGAGCAGTACTTC.

The chain recombines TRBV6-1 with TRBJ1-5; D unclear. This CDR3 has 13 residues. V was shortened by 4 bases and J by 4 bases, with 8 bases between the two germline ends. Germline assignment: CDR1 MNHNS and CDR2 SASEGT. Written as DNA, the CDR3 is TGTGCCAGCAGTGTCTCTCAGAATCAGCCCCAGCATTTT. This encodes CASSVSQNQPQHF.

The chain employs TRBV30 and TRBJ2-1, with D hard to call. The CDR3 length is 13 residues. CDR1 GTSNPN and CDR2 SVGIG come from the germline V gene (reference sequence). Trimming left V 7 bases short and J 0 bases short, with 10 bases between. The CDR3 sequence: CASFGDSYNEQFF. Written as DNA, the CDR3 is TGTGCCTCTTTTGGGGACTCCTACAATGAGCAGTTCTTC.

The chain uses TRBV5-1 and TRBJ2-5; tentatively, D is TRBD2 (6 bases). CDR1 and CDR2 (germline): SGHRS, YFSETQ. The CDR3 runs 16 residues. The V end lost 0 bases, the J end lost 1 base, and 13 bases lay between the germline ends. This CDR3 is CASSLGVAEGQETQYF. Here the CDR3 DNA reads TGCGCCAGCAGCTTGGGAGTAGCGGAGGGCCAAGAGACCCAGTACTTC. Using reference TRBV5-1 and TRBJ2-5 for the parts outside the CDR3, the full variable domain is KAGVTQTPRYLIKTRGQQVTLSCSPISGHRSVSWYQQTPGQGLQFLFEYFSETQRNKGNFPGRFSGRQFSNSRSEMNVSTLELGDSALYLCASSLGVAEGQETQYFGPGTRLLVL.